This entry lists 11 T cell receptor beta chains sequenced from one sample in a study of technical replicates of blood from several donors. Repertoires were generated with immunoSEQ multiplex PCR, while TCRdb's copy carries only in-frame clones and drops some. This sample yields over 50,000 clones, of which roughly 97% are seen a single time; just under 0.2% belongs to the top ten. The sample consisted of T cells isolated from PBMCs. The receptors come from a human donor in good health.

The chain links TRBV15 to TRBJ2-4, with D possibly TRBD1 on 6 matching bases. This CDR3 is built from 13 residues. Trimming shortened V by 6 bases and J by 6 bases, and 12 bases separated the two germline ends. Germline V gives CDR1 LNHNV, CDR2 YYDKDF (reference sequence). The CDR3 DNA sequence: TGTGCCACCAGGGCACAGGGTGGAAACATTCAGTACTTC. Amino acids: CATRAQGGNIQYF. Combining the CDR3 with reference TRBV15 and TRBJ2-4 gives the whole variable domain DAMVIQNPRYQVTQFGKPVTLSCSQTLNHNVMYWYQQKSSQAPKLLFHYYDKDFNNEADTPDNFQSRRPNTSFCFLDIRSPGLGDTAMYLCATRAQGGNIQYFGAGTRLSVL.

The chain joins TRBV27 to TRBJ2-7; D might be TRBD2 (6 bases). Germline loops: CDR1 MNHEY, CDR2 SMNVEV (reference sequence). The CDR3 has 16 residues. Trimming took off 8 bases at V and 3 bases at J, with 23 bases between the two ends. This CDR3 is CASHSKKDPGDYEQYF. In DNA form, the CDR3 reads TGTGCCAGCCACTCGAAGAAGGACCCGGGGGACTACGAGCAGTACTTC.

The rearrangement links TRBV7-8 to TRBJ1-2; D is ambiguous. Between the trimmed V and J ends, which lost 4 bases and 4 bases, there was a span of 16 bases. This CDR3 region has 15 residues. Germline V gives CDR1 SGHVS, CDR2 FQNEAQ. The CDR3 sequence is CASSSDIMVSYGYTF. CDR3 in DNA: TGTGCCAGCAGCTCTGACATAATGGTTAGCTATGGCTACACCTTC. Complete variable domain (other parts from reference TRBV7-8 and TRBJ1-2): GAGVSQSPRYKVAKRGQDVALRCDPISGHVSLFWYQQALGQGPEFLTYFQNEAQLDKSGLPSDRFFAERPEGSVSTLKIQRTQQEDSAVYLCASSSDIMVSYGYTFGSGTRLTVV.

CDR3 nucleotides: TGTGCCTGGACTCCCCGTAATGGGGGGGCCCGAGAGCAGTTCTTC. It translates to CAWTPRNGGAREQFF. The chain is built from TRBV30 and TRBJ2-1; TRBD2 is a possible D gene (7 bases). The CDR3 runs to 15 residues. Trimming removed 4 bases at V and 10 bases at J, with 23 bases between. Germline V gives CDR1 GTSNPN, CDR2 SVGIG (reference sequence). The complete variable domain, with remaining parts taken from reference TRBV30 and TRBJ2-1, reads SQTIHQWPATLVQPVGSPLSLECTVEGTSNPNLYWYRQAAGRGLQLLFYSVGIGQISSEVPQNLSASRPQDRQFILSSKKLLLSDSGFYLCAWTPRNGGAREQFFGPGTRLTVL.

This chain links TRBV5-1 with TRBJ2-1; TRBD2 agrees at 11 bases. The germline V gene encodes CDR1 SGHRS and CDR2 YFSETQ. V was pared by 4 bases and J by 4 bases, with 4 bases of the junction left unmatched. The CDR3 covers 15 residues. The CDR3 bases are TGCGCCAGCAGCAGGACTAGCGGGTATTACAATGAGCAGTTCTTC. Protein product: CASSRTSGYYNEQFF.

Turning to this clone: A junction boundary mismatches the germline segment, possibly from a read error. The chain uses TRBV6-5 and TRBJ1-2; unclear D gene. The CDR3 is made up of 12 amino acids. Germline V CDR1 and CDR2: MNHEY, SVGAGI. The DNA for the CDR3 is TGTGCCAGCGCACGGACTAACAATGGCTACACCTTC. Protein product: CASARTNNGYTF.

This clone was recorded once. The V call is TRBV10-1, the J call TRBJ2-1; tentative D call: TRBD1 (6 bases). Germline-derived CDR1 and CDR2 are WNHNN and SYGVQD (reference sequence). The CDR3 runs to 14 residues. The ends were cut back, 8 bases at V and 1 base at J, with 12 bases in the middle. The CDR3 DNA sequence: TGCGCCAGCTCCAGAGGGGGATCCTACAATGAGCAGTTCTTC. Protein sequence: CASSRGGSYNEQFF.

V gene TRBV19 combines with J gene TRBJ1-2; 8 positions match TRBD1. V shed 6 bases and J 2 bases; nucleotides not matched to a gene: 8. This CDR3 is built from 15 residues. Germline CDR1 reads LNHDA; CDR2 reads SQIVND (reference sequence). DNA of the CDR3: TGTGCCAGTAGGATGAGACAGGGGACGAACTATGGCTACACCTTC. Its translation is CASRMRQGTNYGYTF.

V is TRBV7-9 and J is TRBJ1-2; no firm D call. Trimming removed 5 bases from V and 5 bases from J, with 12 bases in between. This CDR3 has 13 residues. Looked up from germline, CDR1 is SEHNR and CDR2 is FQNEAQ (reference sequence). CDR3 in DNA: TGTGCCAGCAGCGAGGGAGAGACTTATGGCTACACCTTC. Translating gives CASSEGETYGYTF.

The chain combines TRBV19 with TRBJ2-1; D is ambiguous. Trimming stripped 3 bases from V and 3 bases from J, with 9 bases between. The CDR3 contains 14 residues. Germline CDR1 and CDR2: LNHDA and SQIVND (reference sequence). CDR3 nucleotides: TGTGCCAGTAGTATCTCCGGGTTCTACAATGAGCAGTTCTTC. This codes for CASSISGFYNEQFF.

The V and J genes are TRBV10-3 and TRBJ2-1, with D perhaps matching TRBD1 (5 bases). V dropped 2 bases and J dropped 1 base, with 9 bases sitting between them. CDR3 length equals 15 residues. Germline CDR1 ENHRY, CDR2 SYGVKD. The CDR3 sequence is CAISEGAFSYNEQFF. Written as DNA, the CDR3 is TGTGCCATCAGTGAGGGGGCGTTTTCCTACAATGAGCAGTTCTTC.